Reported below is one TCR beta chain. Its cognate antigen is unknown. The data belong to a study of T-cell memory formation after mild COVID-19. General observations from the study: Clones shrinking from day 15 to 85 showed even CD4/CD8 mixes; later expanders tilted CD4+.

TCRdb called the 5' RACE reads again in MiXCR, with one record for every CDR3 protein. This repertoire shows approximately 430,000 distinct CDR3 sequences, 20% to 30% found once; its top ten account for around 13%. Germline CDR1 and CDR2: LGHDT and YNNKEL (reference sequence). This CDR3 has 13 residues. After removal of 2 bases from V and 4 bases from J, the junction contained 2 bases not matched to a gene. V gene TRBV3-1 combines with J gene TRBJ2-7, with 7 bases matching TRBD1. The sequence came from an adult woman who had mild COVID-19 (a few samples of this study predate the infection). Cell type and time point are not known. Material for sequencing was PBMCs or a T cell subset sorted from them (not recorded which). The CDR3, as DNA: TGTGCCAGCAGCCAAAGACAGGGTTACGAGCAGTACTTC. Protein sequence: CASSQRQGYEQYF.